This T cell receptor beta chain was captured in a study of blood T cell repertoires in COVID-19. Across the study: Samples of COVID-19 (acute and convalescent) were obtained from the United States, Italy and Spain. T cells, B-cell-depleted T cells, or PBMCs provided the cDNA or gDNA that served as material.

In the original workflow: The assay estimated nucleated cells by amplifying reference gene primers. Sequencing used immunoSEQ multiplex PCR; TCRdb keeps in-frame clones, though not all of them. V, J and clone size were drawn from that table, and D and trimming were deduced from the DNA. The table includes a few hundred thousand clones, around nine tenths detected once. Germline trimming cut 8 bases from V and 4 bases from J; bases unmatched to any gene: 18. The CDR3 contains 17 residues. The germline V gene encodes CDR1 MNHEY and CDR2 SMNVEV (reference sequence). This clone was counted a few times. This TCR derives from an older woman with acute or convalescent COVID-19. The sample taken for sequencing was peripheral blood. The V gene is TRBV27, the J gene TRBJ2-5; 8 nucleotides line up with TRBD2. The CDR3 reads CASARVLSSGWGETQYF. CDR3 bases: TGTGCCAGCGCCCGGGTTTTGTCTAGCGGGTGGGGAGAGACCCAGTACTTC.